These 6 T cell receptor beta chains were sequenced from one sample in a study of technical replicates of blood from several donors. Some clones are missing from TCRdb's copy, which holds only in-frame ones; the method was immunoSEQ multiplex PCR. The repertoire holds about 54,000 clones, with 85% to 95% as singletons. Sequenced sample: T cells isolated from PBMCs. Receptors originate from a human donor in good health.

This chain links TRBV7-9 with TRBJ1-5; D remains unclear. Germline V gene data show CDR1 as SEHNR and CDR2 as FQNEAQ (reference sequence). The CDR3 runs to 15 residues. Trimming removed 1 base from V and 2 bases from J, with 9 bases in between. The CDR3 bases are TGTGCCAGCAGCTTAGGCTCGGGAGGCAATCAGCCCCAGCATTTT. Protein: CASSLGSGGNQPQHF.

This clone was detected only a few times. V gene TRBV7-3 combines with J gene TRBJ2-2; 9 bases line up with TRBD1. V gave up 2 bases and J gave up 4 bases; unmatched junction bases: 5. In germline, CDR1 is SGHTA, CDR2 FQGTGA. This CDR3 comprises 16 residues. The CDR3 spells CASSLFGTGTTGELFF. DNA for the CDR3: TGTGCCAGCAGCTTATTCGGGACAGGGACCACCGGGGAGCTGTTTTTT. Combining the CDR3 with reference TRBV7-3 and TRBJ2-2 gives the whole variable domain GAGVSQTPSNKVTEKGKYVELRCDPISGHTALYWYRQSLGQGPEFLIYFQGTGAADDSGLPNDRFFAVRPEGSVSTLKIQRTERGDSAVYLCASSLFGTGTTGELFFGEGSRLTVL.

V is TRBV5-5 and J is TRBJ1-2, with a tentative D call TRBD1 (6 bases). The CDR3 covers 16 residues. Germline loops: CDR1 SGHKS, CDR2 YYEKEE (reference sequence). V was clipped by 4 bases and J by 4 bases, with 20 bases between them. In DNA form, the CDR3 reads TGTGCCAGCAGCAGGTCGCTTTCGGGGGGGCCCTATGGCTACACCTTC. Translated, it gives CASSRSLSGGPYGYTF.

The CDR3 reads CAISQGASPSSYNSPLHF. CDR3 DNA: TGTGCCATCAGCCAGGGGGCTTCCCCGAGCTCCTATAATTCACCCCTCCACTTT. This rearrangement joins TRBV10-3 to TRBJ1-6; TRBD1 agrees at 8 bases. The CDR3 is 18 amino acids. Germline V gives CDR1 ENHRY, CDR2 SYGVKD. V lost 6 bases and J lost 0; bases outside the gene matches: 10.

The chain has TRBV28 and TRBJ2-2; no definite D call. V was shortened by 1 base and J by 3 bases, with 6 bases between the two germline ends. CDR1 and CDR2 (germline): MDHEN, SYDVKM. The length of the CDR3 is 14 residues. CDR3 in DNA: TGTGCCAGCAGTTTATCCCCGTACACCGGGGAGCTGTTTTTT. It codes for CASSLSPYTGELFF.

The chain joins TRBV5-1 to TRBJ2-3, with D perhaps TRBD1 (5 bases). Trimming left V 5 bases short and J 0 bases short, with 10 bases between. Looked up from germline, CDR1 is SGHRS and CDR2 is YFSETQ. The CDR3 length is 14 residues. CDR3 nucleotides: TGCGCCAGCAGACTGGGGCAGAGCACAGATACGCAGTATTTT. Translating gives CASRLGQSTDTQYF.